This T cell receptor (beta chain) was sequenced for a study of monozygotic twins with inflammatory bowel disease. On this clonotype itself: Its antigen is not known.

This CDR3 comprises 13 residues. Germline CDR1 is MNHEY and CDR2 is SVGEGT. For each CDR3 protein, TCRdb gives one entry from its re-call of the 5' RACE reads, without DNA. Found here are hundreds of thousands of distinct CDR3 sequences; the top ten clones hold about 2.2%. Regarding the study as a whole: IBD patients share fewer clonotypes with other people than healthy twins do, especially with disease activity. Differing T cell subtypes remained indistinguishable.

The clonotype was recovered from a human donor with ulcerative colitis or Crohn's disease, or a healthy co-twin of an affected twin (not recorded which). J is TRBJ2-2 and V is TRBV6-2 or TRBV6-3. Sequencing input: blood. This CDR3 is CASSWVDPGELFF.